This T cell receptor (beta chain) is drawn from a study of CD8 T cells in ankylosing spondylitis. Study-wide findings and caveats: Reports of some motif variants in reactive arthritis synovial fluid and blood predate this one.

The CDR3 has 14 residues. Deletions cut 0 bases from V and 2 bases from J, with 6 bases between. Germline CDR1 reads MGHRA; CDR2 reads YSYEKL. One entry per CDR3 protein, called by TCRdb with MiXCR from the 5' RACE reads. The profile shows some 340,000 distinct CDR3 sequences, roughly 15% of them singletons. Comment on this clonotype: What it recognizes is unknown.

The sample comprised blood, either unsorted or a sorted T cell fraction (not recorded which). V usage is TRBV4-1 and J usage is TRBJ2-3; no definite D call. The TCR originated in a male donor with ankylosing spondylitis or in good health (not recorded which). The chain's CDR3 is CASSQDGPTDTQYF. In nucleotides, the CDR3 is TGCGCCAGCAGCCAAGATGGGCCCACAGATACGCAGTATTTT.